This TCR beta chain was identified in a study of blood T cell repertoires in COVID-19. About the research overall: The analysed material was cDNA or gDNA that came from T cells, B-cell-depleted T cells, or PBMCs.

TCRdb's copy holds only in-frame clones and misses some; the assay was immunoSEQ multiplex PCR. The repertoire includes around 320,000 clones, almost 90% of them detected once, and 4% to 5.5% sits in the top ten. This CDR3 comprises 17 residues. The clonotype was recovered from a woman younger than 35 with acute COVID-19. Sequenced sample: PBMCs or T cells enriched from blood (not recorded which). V usage is TRBV1 and J usage is TRBJ2-1; TRBD2, the table's D call, was not compared with the DNA. TRBV1 is a known pseudogene. Here the CDR3 DNA reads TGCACCAGCAGCCAAGGGGGTAGGGCTAGCGGGACCCTGGCGCAGTTCTTC. This sequence encodes CTSSQGGRASGTLAQFF.